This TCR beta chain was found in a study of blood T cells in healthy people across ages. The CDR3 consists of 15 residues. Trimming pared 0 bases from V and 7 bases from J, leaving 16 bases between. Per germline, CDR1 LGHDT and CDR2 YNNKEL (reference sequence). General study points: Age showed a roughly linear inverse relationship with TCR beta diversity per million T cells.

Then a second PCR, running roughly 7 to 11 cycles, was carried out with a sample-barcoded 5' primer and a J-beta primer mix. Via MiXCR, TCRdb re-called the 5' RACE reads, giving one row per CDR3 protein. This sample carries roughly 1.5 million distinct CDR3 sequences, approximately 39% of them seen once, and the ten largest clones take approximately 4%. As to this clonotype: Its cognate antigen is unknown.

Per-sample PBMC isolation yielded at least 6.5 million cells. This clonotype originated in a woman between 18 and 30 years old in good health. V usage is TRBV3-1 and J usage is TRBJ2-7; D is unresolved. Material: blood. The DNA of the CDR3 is TGTGCCAGCAGCCAAGAGTCTAGATCCTACGGGGAGCAGTACTTC. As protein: CASSQESRSYGEQYF.